Listed here are 8 T cell receptor beta chains from one sample, sequenced in a study of T cells in Graves' hyperthyroidism and ophthalmopathy. The source material, RNA transcripts, was used to amplify TCR beta CDR3 regions. The study used the HTBI primer set for a first-round RT-PCR of the TCR CDR3. TCRdb re-called the multiplex PCR reads through MiXCR, storing one row per CDR3 protein. The sample records about 590,000 distinct CDR3 sequences, approximately 15% being singletons. The sequenced material came from blood. These receptor sequences come from a woman younger than 35 with Graves' ophthalmopathy.

This clonotype was counted ten times or more. The chain recombines TRBV20-1 with TRBJ1-5, with TRBD1 matching over 8 bases. V was pared by 0 bases and J by 6 bases, with 10 bases of the junction left unmatched. The CDR3 loop spans 16 amino acids. Germline V gene lookup returns CDR1 DFQATT and CDR2 SNEGSKA (reference sequence). This CDR3 is CSARDSRGRSGQPQHF. The CDR3 DNA follows: TGCAGTGCTAGAGATTCCAGGGGGCGGTCCGGTCAGCCCCAGCATTTT.

This clonotype was observed at least ten times. The chain is built from TRBV6-2 or TRBV6-3 and TRBJ2-7; 7 nucleotides line up with TRBD1. CDR1 and CDR2 (germline): MNHEY, SVGEGT. J was trimmed by 4 bases and V by 5 bases; bases with no gene match: 8. This CDR3 comprises 14 residues. The CDR3 here is CASSQPGQNYEQYF. DNA of the CDR3: TGTGCCAGCAGTCAGCCGGGACAGAATTACGAGCAGTACTTC.

A word on this clonotype: It may be a read error: a sequence one base away is much more abundant. The chain links TRBV6-5 to TRBJ1-3, with 9 bases identical to TRBD1. Looked up from germline, CDR1 is MNHEY and CDR2 is SVGAGI. The CDR3 covers 15 residues. DNA of the CDR3: TGTGCCAGCAGTTACGGACAGGGGTATGGAAACACCATACATTTT. Translating gives CASSYGQGYGNTIHF.

This clonotype was found many times. V usage is TRBV24-1 and J usage is TRBJ2-7, with 8 bases that match TRBD1. The germline V gene has CDR1 KGHDR and CDR2 SFDVKD. The CDR3 sequence is 15 residues long. J gave up 1 base and V 3 bases, and 4 bases lay outside the gene matches. CDR3 nucleotides: TGTGCCACCAGTGATCCGCGGACAGGGTCCTACGAGCAGTACTTC. Translated, it gives CATSDPRTGSYEQYF.

The V and J genes are TRBV13 and TRBJ2-7; D gene ambiguous. Germline CDR1 PRHDT, CDR2 FYEKMQ (reference sequence). The CDR3 covers 12 residues. V lost 6 bases to trimming and J lost 7 bases, with 13 bases between them. CDR3 amino acids: CASRQQPGEQYF. The CDR3, as DNA: TGTGCCAGCAGACAACAGCCTGGGGAGCAGTACTTC. The whole variable domain, remainder taken from reference TRBV13 and TRBJ2-7, is AAGVIQSPRHLIKEKRETATLKCYPIPRHDTVYWYQQGPGQDPQFLISFYEKMQSDKGSIPDRFSAQQFSDYHSELNMSSLELGDSALYFCASRQQPGEQYFGPGTRLTVT.

In its sample, this clonotype was seen many times. The V call is TRBV27, the J call TRBJ1-2, with a possible D match to TRBD1 (5 bases). The CDR3 has 14 residues. Trimming took 6 bases from V and 5 from J, leaving 16 bases between them. CDR1 is MNHEY and CDR2 is SMNVEV in the germline V gene (reference sequence). The chain's CDR3 is CASRDPGPIYGYTF. CDR3 in DNA: TGTGCCAGCAGAGATCCGGGACCGATTTATGGCTACACCTTC.

The chain carries TRBV20-1 and TRBJ2-1, with 9 bases that match TRBD2. After removal of 6 bases from V and 7 bases from J, the junction contained 7 bases not matched to a gene. There are 13 residues in the CDR3. The germline V gene encodes CDR1 DFQATT and CDR2 SNEGSKA (reference sequence). CDR3 region: CSARGTSWNEQFF. The CDR3 DNA is TGCAGTGCCCGGGGGACTAGCTGGAATGAGCAGTTCTTC.

This clonotype was seen repeatedly, ten times or more. The chain links TRBV11-2 to TRBJ1-1; D might be TRBD1 (6 bases). CDR3 size: 13 residues. V gave up 3 bases and J gave up 4 bases, with 9 bases separating them. Germline V gene data show CDR1 as SGHAT and CDR2 as FQNNGV. CDR3 region: CASSFPGATEAFF. CDR3 nucleotide sequence: TGTGCCAGCAGCTTCCCAGGGGCCACTGAAGCTTTCTTT. The variable domain in full, with the rest retrieved from reference TRBV11-2 and TRBJ1-1, is EAGVAQSPRYKIIEKRQSVAFWCNPISGHATLYWYQQILGQGPKLLIQFQNNGVVDDSQLPKDRFSAERLKGVDSTLKIQPAKLEDSAVYLCASSFPGATEAFFGQGTRLTVV.